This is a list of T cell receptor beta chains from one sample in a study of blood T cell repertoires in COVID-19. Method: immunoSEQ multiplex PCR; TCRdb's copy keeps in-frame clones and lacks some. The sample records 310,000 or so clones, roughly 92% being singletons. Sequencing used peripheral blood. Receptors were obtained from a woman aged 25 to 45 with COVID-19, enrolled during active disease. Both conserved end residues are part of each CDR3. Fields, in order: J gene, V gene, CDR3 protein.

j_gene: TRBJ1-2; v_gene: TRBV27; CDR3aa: CASKDPGQGAKGYTF
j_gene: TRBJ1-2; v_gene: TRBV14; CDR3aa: CASSPLGQGNYGYTF
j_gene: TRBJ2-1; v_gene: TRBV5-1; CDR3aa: CASSPWSGMGNEQFF
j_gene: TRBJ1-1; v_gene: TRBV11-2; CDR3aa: CASSLIGGQTEAFF
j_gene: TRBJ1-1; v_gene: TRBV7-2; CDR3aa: CASSLWAMNTEAFF
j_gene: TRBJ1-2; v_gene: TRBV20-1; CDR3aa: CSASPGSNLGGYTF
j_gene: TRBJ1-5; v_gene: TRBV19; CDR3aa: CASSIMGTAKNQPQHF
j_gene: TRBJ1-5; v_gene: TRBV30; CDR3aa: CAWSVLGGQPQHF
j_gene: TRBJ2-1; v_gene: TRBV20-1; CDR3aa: CSASLLAGGEYNEQFF
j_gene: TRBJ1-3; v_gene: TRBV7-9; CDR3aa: CASSSPDRGSGNTIYF
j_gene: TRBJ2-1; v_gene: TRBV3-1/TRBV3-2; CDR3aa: CASSPRDISYNEQFF
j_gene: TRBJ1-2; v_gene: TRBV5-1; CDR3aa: CASSLLPSGYGYTF
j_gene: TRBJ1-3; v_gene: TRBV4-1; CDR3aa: CASSQSDRASGNTIYF
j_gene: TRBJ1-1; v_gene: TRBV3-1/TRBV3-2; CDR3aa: CASSQAGTGILTEAFF
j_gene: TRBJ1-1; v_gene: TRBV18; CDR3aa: CASSPGQMNTEAFF
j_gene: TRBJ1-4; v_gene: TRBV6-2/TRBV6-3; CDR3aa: CASSYSSSGNNEKLFF
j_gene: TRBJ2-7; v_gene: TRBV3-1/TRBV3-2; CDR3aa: CASSQRSSYEQYF
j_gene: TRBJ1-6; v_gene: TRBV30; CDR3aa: CAWSAGTQGGNSPLHF
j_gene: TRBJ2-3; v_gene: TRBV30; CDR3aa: CAWSLALTDTQYF
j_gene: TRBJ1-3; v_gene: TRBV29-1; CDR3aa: CSVEGGRAGNTIYF
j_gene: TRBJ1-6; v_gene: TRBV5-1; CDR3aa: CASSLVGQGNSPLHF
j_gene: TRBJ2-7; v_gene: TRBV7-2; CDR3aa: CASSLEASGRARPYEQYF
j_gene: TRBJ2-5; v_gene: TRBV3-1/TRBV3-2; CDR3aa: CASSPTGVSKTQYF
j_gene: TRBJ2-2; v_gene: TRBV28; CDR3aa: CASSFWTGAGSFDTGELFF
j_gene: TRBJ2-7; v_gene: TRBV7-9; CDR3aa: CASSLRQGSYEQYF
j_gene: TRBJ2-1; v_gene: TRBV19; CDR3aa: CASSIAGGGEQFF
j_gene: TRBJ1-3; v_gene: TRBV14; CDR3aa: CASSQAGTTWGIYF
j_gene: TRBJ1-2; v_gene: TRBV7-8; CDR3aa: CASSLDYGQGNYGYTF
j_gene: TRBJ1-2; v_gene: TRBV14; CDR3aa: CASRTEFGYTF
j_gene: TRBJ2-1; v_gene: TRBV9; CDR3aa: CASSVAAEPYNEQFF
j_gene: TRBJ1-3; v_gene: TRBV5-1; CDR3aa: CASSREGDRYSGNTIYF
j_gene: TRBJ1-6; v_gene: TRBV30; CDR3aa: CAWSVIGSVLSPLHF
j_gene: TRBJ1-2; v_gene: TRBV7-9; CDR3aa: CASSLGQGHGYTF
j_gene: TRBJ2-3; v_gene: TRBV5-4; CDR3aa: CASSWTQGGTDTQYF
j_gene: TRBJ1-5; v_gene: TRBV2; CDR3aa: CASSVGMRAEQPQHF
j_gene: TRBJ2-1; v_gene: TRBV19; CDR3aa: CASSIRTSGDNEQFF
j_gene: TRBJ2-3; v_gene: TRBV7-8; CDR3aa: CASSTQTVQGLTQYF
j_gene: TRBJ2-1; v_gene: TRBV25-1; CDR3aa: CASSDLAGGYNEQFF
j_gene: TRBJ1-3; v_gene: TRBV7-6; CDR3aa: CASSLEQASGNTIYF
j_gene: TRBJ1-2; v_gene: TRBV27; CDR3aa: CASRHRGGTQFGYTF
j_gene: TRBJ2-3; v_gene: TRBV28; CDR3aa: CASRLRETGGPTDTQYF
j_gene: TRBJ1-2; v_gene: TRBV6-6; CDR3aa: CASSYSGEDYGYTF
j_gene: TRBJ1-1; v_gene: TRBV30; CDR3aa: CAWLGRQGAGNQNTEAFF
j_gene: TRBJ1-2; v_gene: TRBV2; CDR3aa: CASSDRTVHTF
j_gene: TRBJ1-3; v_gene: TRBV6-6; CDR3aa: CASSLEGSGNTIYF